This TCR beta chain appears in the sequencing data of a study of cytomegalovirus exposure and HLA in healthy donors. Study results and caveats: Diagnosis of cytomegalovirus status made by the classifier reportedly showed high specificity and sensitivity.

The primer mix had 60 Vbeta and 13 Jbeta primers. The data were produced by immunoSEQ multiplex PCR, yet TCRdb's version contains in-frame clones alone and is incomplete. The sample has 95,000 to 150,000 clones; around 80% are singletons. For this clone: Its antigen remains unidentified.

Trimming removed 0 bases at V and 5 bases at J, with 13 bases between. CDR1 is MNHNY, CDR2 SVGAGI, per germline (reference sequence). This CDR3 comprises 15 residues. The sample consisted of PBMCs. This sequence joins TRBV6-6 and TRBJ2-5, with unresolved D. This TCR derives from a woman in her thirties or forties in good health and CMV-seropositive. The CDR3 loop reads CASSYSTLTAETQYF. The CDR3 DNA reads as TGTGCCAGCAGTTACTCGACACTTACCGCGGAGACCCAGTACTTC.